The 24 T cell receptor beta chains listed next were all sequenced from one sample in a study of cytomegalovirus exposure and HLA in healthy donors. PCR was performed using 60 Vbeta and 13 Jbeta primers. Profiled with immunoSEQ multiplex PCR; TCRdb holds only in-frame clones, not every one. The profile shows about 180,000 clones, 77% of them singletons. What was sequenced was PBMCs. These receptors originate from a man aged 18 to 30 in good health and CMV-seronegative.

This rearrangement joins TRBV25-1 to TRBJ2-1; a weak D match, TRBD2 (5 bases). V was pared by 5 bases and J by 5 bases, with 16 bases between. This CDR3 spans 15 amino acids. Looked up from germline, CDR1 is MGHDK and CDR2 is SYGVNS. CDR3 coding DNA: TGTGCCAGCAGTTCCCCGGGAATTTCGAACAATGAGCAGTTCTTC. It codes for CASSSPGISNNEQFF.

The CDR3 DNA reads TGTGCCAGCAGTGATAGGCGGGGGGGAAGAGATACGCAGTATTTT. This encodes CASSDRRGGRDTQYF. The gene calls are TRBV6-1 and TRBJ2-3; 9 nucleotides agree with TRBD2. Looked up from germline, CDR1 is MNHNS and CDR2 is SASEGT. The trim removed 3 bases at V and 5 bases at J, leaving 6 bases unmatched. The CDR3 contains 15 residues.

V gene TRBV10-3 combines with J gene TRBJ2-7; tentative D call: TRBD2 (6 bases). The CDR3 runs 15 residues. V gave up 4 bases and J gave up 7 bases, with 20 bases separating them. The germline CDR1 and CDR2 sequences are ENHRY and SYGVKD. CDR3 loop: CAISGPWTGAREQYF. Written as DNA, the CDR3 is TGTGCCATCAGTGGACCTTGGACGGGAGCTAGGGAGCAGTACTTC.

This chain connects TRBV5-4 to TRBJ1-5; 8 bases are shared with TRBD1. This CDR3 contains 13 residues. Germline CDR1 is SGHNT and CDR2 is YYREEE (reference sequence). J gave up 6 bases and V 10 bases, and 9 bases lay outside the gene matches. The CDR3 sequence: CAGPPGGSQPQHF. The DNA for the CDR3 is TGTGCCGGCCCTCCAGGGGGCAGTCAGCCCCAGCATTTT. Together with reference TRBV5-4 and TRBJ1-5, the CDR3 gives the full variable domain: ETGVTQSPTHLIKTRGQQVTLRCSSQSGHNTVSWYQQALGQGPQFIFQYYREEENGRGNFPPRFSGLQFPNYSSELNVNALELDDSALYLCAGPPGGSQPQHFGDGTRLSIL.

For this clone: Germline and junction disagree at one end, which may indicate a read error. The V call is TRBV7-7, the J call TRBJ2-5; 12 bases are a match to TRBD2. The germline V gene encodes CDR1 SSHAT and CDR2 FNYEAQ (reference sequence). This CDR3 is 14 amino acids long. The CDR3 region has the DNA TGTGCTAGCAGCTGGACTAGCGGGACCGAGACCCAGTACTTC. Its translation: CASSWTSGTETQYF.

Concerning this clone: At one end the junction does not follow the germline gene, possibly because of a read error. In DNA, the CDR3 is TGTTCCAGCAGCCCCGAAACACGGACTTCGCTTTACGAGCAGTACTTC. It translates to CSSSPETRTSLYEQYF. V usage is TRBV7-9 and J usage is TRBJ2-7; TRBD2 is a possible D gene (5 bases). The CDR3 length is 16 residues. CDR1 is SEHNR and CDR2 is FQNEAQ in the germline V gene (reference sequence).

This clone has more than one count but fewer than ten. The rearrangement joins TRBV28 to TRBJ1-3, with D possibly TRBD1 on 6 matching bases. Germline V gives CDR1 MDHEN, CDR2 SYDVKM. CDR3 length: 16 residues. Deletions cut 2 bases from V and 2 bases from J, with 13 bases between. The CDR3 DNA reads TGTGCCAGCAGTTTAACAGGGAGGGTTGCTGGAAACACCATATATTTT. Translating gives CASSLTGRVAGNTIYF.

This clone was detected only a few times. This CDR3 is also generated by other DNA sequences in the sample. The J gene is TRBJ2-2, the V gene TRBV2; maybe TRBD1 (6 bases). The CDR3 spans 14 residues. The germline V gene encodes CDR1 SNHLY and CDR2 FYNNEI. Deletions cut 6 bases from V and 2 bases from J, with 10 bases between. The CDR3 DNA sequence: TGTGCCAGCAGCAGGGGACGTAACACCGGGGAGCTGTTTTTT. Translation: CASSRGRNTGELFF.

The chain uses TRBV12-5 and TRBJ2-2, with 14 bases identical to TRBD2. CDR3 size: 18 residues. V lost 1 base to trimming and J lost 5 bases; unmatched junction nucleotides: 6. The germline V gene encodes CDR1 LGHNT and CDR2 FRNRAP. The CDR3 nucleotides are TGTGCTAGTGGTTTGGACGGACTAGCGGGGGGATCGACCGGGGAGCTGTTTTTT. Protein sequence: CASGLDGLAGGSTGELFF.

This chain links TRBV7-8 with TRBJ1-1, with 7 bases identical to TRBD1. The germline V gene encodes CDR1 SGHVS and CDR2 FQNEAQ. The CDR3 consists of 18 residues. J lost 7 bases, V lost 5 bases, and 22 bases had no gene match. This chain's CDR3 is CASSPHPVGGRMVGEAFF. The DNA of the CDR3 is TGTGCCAGCAGCCCACACCCGGTAGGGGGCAGGATGGTAGGTGAAGCTTTCTTT.

The chain links TRBV18 to TRBJ2-1; weak D call: TRBD2 (6 bases). Trimming took 8 bases from V and 7 from J, leaving 21 bases between them. This CDR3 has 15 amino acids. Germline loops: CDR1 KGHSH, CDR2 LQKENI. CDR3 in DNA: TGTGCCAGCACGCCGCGCAGGGAGGTTGAGAATGAGCAGTTCTTC. As protein: CASTPRREVENEQFF.

The chain joins TRBV25-1 to TRBJ2-5; 7 bases fit TRBD1. The J call could be wrong; TRBJ2-7 is a better fit for the DNA end. CDR3 length equals 13 residues. Germline loops: CDR1 MGHDK, CDR2 SYGVNS. The CDR3 spells CASSHRGYYEQYF. Here the CDR3 DNA reads TGTGCCAGCAGTCACAGGGGCTACTACGAGCAGTACTTC.

This clone showed up just once. This rearrangement joins TRBV2 to TRBJ1-5; D not resolved. Trimming took 9 bases from V and 1 from J, leaving 13 bases between them. Germline assignment: CDR1 SNHLY and CDR2 FYNNEI. This CDR3 region has 14 residues. In DNA form, the CDR3 reads TGTGCCAGTGCGGCGGGGAAGAGCAATCAGCCCCAGCATTTT. It is translated as CASAAGKSNQPQHF.

V usage is TRBV19 and J usage is TRBJ2-7, with 8 bases lining up with TRBD1. The CDR3 runs 14 residues. CDR1 and CDR2 from the germline V gene are LNHDA and SQIVND (reference sequence). With 10 bases clipped from V and 6 bases from J, the junction kept 14 bases outside the gene matches. CDR3 nucleotides: TGTGCCACCAGAGGGGACAGGCAAGCTGGCGAGCAGTACTTC. The encoded protein is CATRGDRQAGEQYF.

The chain carries TRBV2 and TRBJ1-1, with 8 bases aligning to TRBD1. Germline V lookup: CDR1 SNHLY, CDR2 FYNNEI. Trimming at V came to 6 bases and at J to 1 base, leaving 4 bases not matched to a gene. The CDR3 has 14 residues. DNA for the CDR3: TGTGCCAGCAGCTTACAGGGGGGGAACACTGAAGCTTTCTTT. It is translated as CASSLQGGNTEAFF.

The V call is TRBV6-4, the J call TRBJ1-5; D gene ambiguous. Germline V gene lookup returns CDR1 MRHNA and CDR2 SNTAGT. This CDR3 is built from 15 residues. Deletions cut 5 bases from V and 0 bases from J, with 11 bases between. DNA of the CDR3: TGTGCCAGCAGTACCCCAGAGGGTAGCAATCAGCCCCAGCATTTT. It encodes CASSTPEGSNQPQHF.

The rearrangement links TRBV11-3 to TRBJ2-1; perhaps TRBD2 as D (5 bases). Trimming removed 1 base at V and 7 bases at J, with 8 bases between. CDR3 length: 13 residues. CDR1 is SGHNT and CDR2 is YENEEA in the germline V gene. CDR3: CASSLAGGNEQFF. DNA of the CDR3: TGTGCCAGCAGCTTAGCCGGAGGAAATGAGCAGTTCTTC.

The rearrangement uses TRBV6-5 and TRBJ2-3; D might be TRBD2 (5 bases). Germline loops: CDR1 MNHEY, CDR2 SVGAGI. The CDR3 consists of 14 residues. V was shortened by 6 bases and J by 0 bases, with 10 bases between the two germline ends. This CDR3 reads CASRTRPSTDTQYF. The CDR3 DNA reads as TGTGCCAGCAGAACTAGGCCGAGCACAGATACGCAGTATTTT.

This chain connects TRBV18 to TRBJ2-1; 7 bases fit TRBD1. There are 14 residues in the CDR3. J gave up 9 bases and V 2 bases, and 7 bases lay outside the gene matches. Germline CDR1 is KGHSH and CDR2 is LQKENI. CDR3 loop: CASSPDRVTAEQFF. CDR3 DNA sequence: TGTGCCAGCTCACCAGACAGGGTGACAGCTGAGCAGTTCTTC.

The genes are TRBV4-3 and TRBJ2-1; 10 bases map to TRBD2. Trimming removed 3 bases from V and 10 bases from J; junction bases left unmatched: 6. The CDR3 runs to 14 residues. The germline V gene encodes CDR1 LGHNA and CDR2 YSLEER. The CDR3 DNA sequence: TGCGCCAGCAGCCAGGAACTAGCGGGGCCCGAGCAGTTCTTC. This encodes CASSQELAGPEQFF.

This clone was seen a handful of times. J is TRBJ2-5 and V is TRBV4-3; 12 bases map to TRBD1. There are 18 residues in the CDR3. The trim removed 2 bases at V and 1 base at J, leaving 8 bases unmatched. Looked up from germline, CDR1 is LGHNA and CDR2 is YSLEER. CDR3 DNA sequence: TGCGCCAGCAGCCAAAGCCCCCAGGGACAGGGGGCCCAAGAGACCCAGTACTTC. Protein: CASSQSPQGQGAQETQYF.

This sequence joins TRBV7-9 and TRBJ2-6, with 11 bases matching TRBD2. J was trimmed by 0 bases and V by 5 bases; bases with no gene match: 6. There are 18 residues in the CDR3. CDR1 and CDR2 from the germline V gene are SEHNR and FQNEAQ (reference sequence). The DNA of the CDR3 is TGTGCCAGCAGCGGACGGACTAGCGGGCGCTCTGGGGCCAACGTCCTGACTTTC. This gives the protein CASSGRTSGRSGANVLTF.

The chain has TRBV2 and TRBJ2-1, with 13 positions matching TRBD2. The CDR3 is 14 residues long. Germline trimming cut 7 bases from V and 7 bases from J; bases unmatched to any gene: 4. CDR1 is SNHLY, CDR2 FYNNEI, per germline. CDR3 sequence reads: CASTGTSGKNEQFF. The CDR3, as DNA: TGTGCCAGCACCGGGACTAGCGGGAAAAATGAGCAGTTCTTC.

CDR3 residues: CASSHRPGVTEAFF. Here the CDR3 DNA reads TGCGCCAGCAGCCACCGACCCGGGGTCACTGAAGCTTTCTTT. The V gene is TRBV4-3, the J gene TRBJ1-1; D is undetermined. V was clipped by 3 bases and J by 4 bases, with 12 bases between them. CDR1 is LGHNA and CDR2 is YSLEER in the germline V gene. There are 14 residues in the CDR3.